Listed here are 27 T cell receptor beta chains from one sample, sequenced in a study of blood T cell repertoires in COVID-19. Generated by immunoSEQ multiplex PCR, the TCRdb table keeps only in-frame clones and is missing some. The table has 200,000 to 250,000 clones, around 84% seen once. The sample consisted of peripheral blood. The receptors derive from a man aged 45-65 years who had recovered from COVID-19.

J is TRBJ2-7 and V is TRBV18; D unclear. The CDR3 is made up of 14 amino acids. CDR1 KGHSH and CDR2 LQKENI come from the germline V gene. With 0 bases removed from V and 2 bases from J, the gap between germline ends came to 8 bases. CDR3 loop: CASSPPGLPYEQYF. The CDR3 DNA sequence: TGTGCCAGCTCACCACCTGGGCTACCCTACGAGCAGTACTTC.

This CDR3 reads CASMRDRSPSSTDTQYF. The CDR3, as DNA: TGTGCCAGCATGCGGGACCGGTCGCCTTCCAGCACAGATACGCAGTATTTT. The V and J genes are TRBV27 and TRBJ2-3; tentatively, D is TRBD2 (6 bases). The CDR3 spans 17 residues. Trimming left V 7 bases short and J 0 bases short, with 20 bases between. Germline assignment: CDR1 MNHEY and CDR2 SMNVEV (reference sequence).

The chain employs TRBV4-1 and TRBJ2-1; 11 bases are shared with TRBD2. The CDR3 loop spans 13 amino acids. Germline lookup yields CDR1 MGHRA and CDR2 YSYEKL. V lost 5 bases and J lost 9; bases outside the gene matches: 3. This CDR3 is CASSGLAGGEQFF. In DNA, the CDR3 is TGCGCCAGCAGCGGGCTAGCGGGAGGTGAGCAGTTCTTC.

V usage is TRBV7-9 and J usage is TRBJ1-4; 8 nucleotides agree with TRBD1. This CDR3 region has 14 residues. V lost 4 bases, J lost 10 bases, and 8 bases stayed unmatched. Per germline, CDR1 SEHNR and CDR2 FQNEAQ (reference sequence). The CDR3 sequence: CASSSDRVLGKLFF. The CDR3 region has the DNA TGTGCCAGCAGCTCGGACAGGGTATTAGGAAAACTGTTTTTT.

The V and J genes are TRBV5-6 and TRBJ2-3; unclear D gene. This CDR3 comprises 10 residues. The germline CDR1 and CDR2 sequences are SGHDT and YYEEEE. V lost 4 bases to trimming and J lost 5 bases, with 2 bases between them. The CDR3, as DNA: TGTGCCAGCAGCCAAGATACGCAGTATTTT. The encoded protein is CASSQDTQYF.

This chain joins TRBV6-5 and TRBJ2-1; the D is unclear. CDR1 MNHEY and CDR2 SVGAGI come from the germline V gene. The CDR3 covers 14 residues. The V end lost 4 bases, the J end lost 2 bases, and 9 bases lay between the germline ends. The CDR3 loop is CASSSRITYNEQFF. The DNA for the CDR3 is TGTGCCAGCAGTTCCAGGATAACCTACAATGAGCAGTTCTTC.

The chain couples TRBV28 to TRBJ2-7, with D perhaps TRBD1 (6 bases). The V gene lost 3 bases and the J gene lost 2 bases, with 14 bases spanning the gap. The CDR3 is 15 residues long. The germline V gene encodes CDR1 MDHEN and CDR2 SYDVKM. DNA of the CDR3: TGTGCCAGCAGTTTGGGGGCCCGACCGCCCTACGAGCAGTACTTC. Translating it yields CASSLGARPPYEQYF. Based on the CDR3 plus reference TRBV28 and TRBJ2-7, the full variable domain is DVKVTQSSRYLVKRTGEKVFLECVQDMDHENMFWYRQDPGLGLRLIYFSYDVKMKEKGDIPEGYSVSREKKERFSLILESASTNQTSMYLCASSLGARPPYEQYFGPGTRLTVT.

The chain's CDR3 is CATSDRTGQGQYF. The CDR3 coding sequence is TGTGCCACCAGTGACCGGACAGGGCAAGGCCAGTACTTC. The genes are TRBV24-1 and TRBJ2-5; TRBD1 agrees at 8 bases. J lost 10 bases, V lost 4 bases, and 7 bases had no gene match. The germline CDR1 and CDR2 sequences are KGHDR and SFDVKD. The CDR3 has 13 amino acids.

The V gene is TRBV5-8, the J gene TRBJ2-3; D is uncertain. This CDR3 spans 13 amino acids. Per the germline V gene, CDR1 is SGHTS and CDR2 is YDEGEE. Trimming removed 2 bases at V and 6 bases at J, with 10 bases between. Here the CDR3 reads CASSFVLSDTQYF. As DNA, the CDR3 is TGTGCCAGCAGCTTTGTTCTATCCGATACGCAGTATTTT.

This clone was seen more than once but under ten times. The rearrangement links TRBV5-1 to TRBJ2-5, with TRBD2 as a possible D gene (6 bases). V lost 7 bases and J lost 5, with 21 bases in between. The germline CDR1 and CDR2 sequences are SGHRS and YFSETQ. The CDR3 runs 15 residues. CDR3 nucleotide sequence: TGCGCCAGCCGGGAGAGGCCTACAGTTGAGGAGACCCAGTACTTC. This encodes CASRERPTVEETQYF.

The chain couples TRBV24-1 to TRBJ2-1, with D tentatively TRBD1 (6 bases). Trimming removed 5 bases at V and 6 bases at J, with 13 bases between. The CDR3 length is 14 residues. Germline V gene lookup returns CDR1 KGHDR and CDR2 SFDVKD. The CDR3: CATSVGQGFNEQFF. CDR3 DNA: TGTGCCACCAGTGTTGGGCAGGGGTTCAATGAGCAGTTCTTC.

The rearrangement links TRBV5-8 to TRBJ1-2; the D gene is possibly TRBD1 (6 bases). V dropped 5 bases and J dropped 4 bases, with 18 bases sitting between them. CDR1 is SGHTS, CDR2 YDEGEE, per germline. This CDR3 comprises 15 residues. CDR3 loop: CASSRSGTTFYGYTF. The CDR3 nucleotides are TGTGCCAGCAGTCGATCCGGGACAACATTCTATGGCTACACCTTC.

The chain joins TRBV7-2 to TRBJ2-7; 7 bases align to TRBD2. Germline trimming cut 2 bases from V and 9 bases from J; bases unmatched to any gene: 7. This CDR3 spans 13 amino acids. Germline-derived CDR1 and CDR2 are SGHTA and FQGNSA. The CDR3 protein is CASSLTGPGGQYF. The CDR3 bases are TGTGCCAGCAGCTTAACGGGACCGGGAGGGCAGTACTTC.

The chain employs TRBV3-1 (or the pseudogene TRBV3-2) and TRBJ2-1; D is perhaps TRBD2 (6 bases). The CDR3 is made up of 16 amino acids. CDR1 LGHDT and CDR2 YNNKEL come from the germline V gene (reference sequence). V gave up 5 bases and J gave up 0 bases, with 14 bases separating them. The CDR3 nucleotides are TGTGCCAGCAGCGGCCTTGGGAGGAGCTCCTACAATGAGCAGTTCTTC. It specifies CASSGLGRSSYNEQFF.

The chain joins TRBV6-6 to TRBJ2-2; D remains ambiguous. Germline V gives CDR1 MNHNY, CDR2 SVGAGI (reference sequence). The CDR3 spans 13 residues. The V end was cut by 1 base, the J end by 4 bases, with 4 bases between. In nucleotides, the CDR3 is TGTGCCAGCAGTTACTTCAGCACCGGGGAGCTGTTTTTT. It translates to CASSYFSTGELFF.

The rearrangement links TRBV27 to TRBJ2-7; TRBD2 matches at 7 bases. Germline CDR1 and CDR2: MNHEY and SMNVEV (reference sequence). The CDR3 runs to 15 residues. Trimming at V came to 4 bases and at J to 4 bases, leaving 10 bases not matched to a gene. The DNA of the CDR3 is TGTGCCAGCAGTTGGGCTAGCGGAGGGGATTACGAGCAGTACTTC. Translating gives CASSWASGGDYEQYF.

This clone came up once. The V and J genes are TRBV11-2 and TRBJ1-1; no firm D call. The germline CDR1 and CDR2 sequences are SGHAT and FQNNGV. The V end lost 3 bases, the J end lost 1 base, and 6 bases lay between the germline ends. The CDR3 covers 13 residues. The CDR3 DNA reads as TGTGCCAGCAGCTTCGGTGGGAACACTGAAGCTTTCTTT. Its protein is CASSFGGNTEAFF.

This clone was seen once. CDR3 sequence: CASSLRTGILEAFF. CDR3 sequence (DNA): TGTGCCAGCAGTCTCCGGACAGGGATCCTTGAAGCTTTCTTT. The rearrangement uses TRBV6-5 and TRBJ1-1, with 8 positions matching TRBD1. Germline V lookup: CDR1 MNHEY, CDR2 SVGAGI. The CDR3 is 14 residues long. Trimming cost V 5 bases and J 7 bases; bases outside gene matches: 9.

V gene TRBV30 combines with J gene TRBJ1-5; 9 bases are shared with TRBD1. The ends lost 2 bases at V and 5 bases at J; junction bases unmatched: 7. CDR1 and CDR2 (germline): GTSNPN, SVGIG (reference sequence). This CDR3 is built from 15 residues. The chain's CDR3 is CAWSPGQGSHQPQHF. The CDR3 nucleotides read TGTGCCTGGAGTCCGGGACAGGGCTCGCATCAGCCCCAGCATTTT.

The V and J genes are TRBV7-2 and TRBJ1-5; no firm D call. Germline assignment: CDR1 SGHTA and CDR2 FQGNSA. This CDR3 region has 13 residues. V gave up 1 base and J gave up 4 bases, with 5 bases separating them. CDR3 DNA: TGTGCCAGCAGCTTAGTGACTAATCAGCCCCAGCATTTT. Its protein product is CASSLVTNQPQHF.

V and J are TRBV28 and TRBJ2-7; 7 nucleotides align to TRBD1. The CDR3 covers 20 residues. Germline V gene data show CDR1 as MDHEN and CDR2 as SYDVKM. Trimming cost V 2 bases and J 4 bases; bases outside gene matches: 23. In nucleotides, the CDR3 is TGTGCCAGCAGTTTAGGCCCCTTGGGACAGCGACCTACTCGTTCGTACGAGCAGTACTTC. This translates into CASSLGPLGQRPTRSYEQYF.

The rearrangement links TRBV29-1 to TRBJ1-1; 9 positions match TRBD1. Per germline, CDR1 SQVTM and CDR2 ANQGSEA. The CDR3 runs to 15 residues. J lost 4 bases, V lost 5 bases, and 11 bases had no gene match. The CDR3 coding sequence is TGCAGCGTTATAAACTCCGGGACAGGGCTCACTGAAGCTTTCTTT. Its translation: CSVINSGTGLTEAFF.

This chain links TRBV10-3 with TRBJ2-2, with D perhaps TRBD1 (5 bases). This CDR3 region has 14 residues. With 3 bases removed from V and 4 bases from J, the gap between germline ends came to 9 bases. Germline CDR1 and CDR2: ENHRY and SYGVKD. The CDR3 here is CAISDTGSTGELFF. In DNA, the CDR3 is TGTGCCATCAGTGATACAGGCAGCACCGGGGAGCTGTTTTTT.

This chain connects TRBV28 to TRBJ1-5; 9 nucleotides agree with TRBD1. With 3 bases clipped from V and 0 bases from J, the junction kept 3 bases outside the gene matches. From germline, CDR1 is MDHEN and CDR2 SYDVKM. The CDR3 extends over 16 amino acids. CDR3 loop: CASSLEQGASNQPQHF. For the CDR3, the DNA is TGTGCCAGCAGTTTGGAACAGGGGGCTAGCAATCAGCCCCAGCATTTT.

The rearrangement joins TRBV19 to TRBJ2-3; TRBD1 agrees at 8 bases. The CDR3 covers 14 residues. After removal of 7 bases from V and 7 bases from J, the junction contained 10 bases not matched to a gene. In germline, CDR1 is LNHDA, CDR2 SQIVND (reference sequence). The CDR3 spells CASTGDRRDYTQYF. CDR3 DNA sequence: TGTGCCAGTACGGGGGACAGGAGGGATTATACGCAGTATTTT.

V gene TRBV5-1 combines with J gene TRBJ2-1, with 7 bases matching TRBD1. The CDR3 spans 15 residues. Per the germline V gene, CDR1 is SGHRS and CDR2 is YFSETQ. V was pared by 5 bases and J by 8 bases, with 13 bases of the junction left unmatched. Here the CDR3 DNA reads TGCGCCAGCAGACCCCCGAACAGGGGAACGGATGAGCAGTTCTTC. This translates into CASRPPNRGTDEQFF.

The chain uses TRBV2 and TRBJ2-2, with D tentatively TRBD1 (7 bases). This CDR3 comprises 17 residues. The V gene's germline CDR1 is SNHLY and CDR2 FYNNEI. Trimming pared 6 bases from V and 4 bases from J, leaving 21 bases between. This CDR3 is CASRGGQTKFFTGELFF. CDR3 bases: TGTGCCAGCAGGGGGGGACAGACCAAATTCTTCACCGGGGAGCTGTTTTTT. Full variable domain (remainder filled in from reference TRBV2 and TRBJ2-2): EPEVTQTPSHQVTQMGQEVILRCVPISNHLYFYWYRQILGQKVEFLVSFYNNEISEKSEIFDDQFSVERPDGSNFTLKIRSTKLEDSAMYFCASRGGQTKFFTGELFFGEGSRLTVL.